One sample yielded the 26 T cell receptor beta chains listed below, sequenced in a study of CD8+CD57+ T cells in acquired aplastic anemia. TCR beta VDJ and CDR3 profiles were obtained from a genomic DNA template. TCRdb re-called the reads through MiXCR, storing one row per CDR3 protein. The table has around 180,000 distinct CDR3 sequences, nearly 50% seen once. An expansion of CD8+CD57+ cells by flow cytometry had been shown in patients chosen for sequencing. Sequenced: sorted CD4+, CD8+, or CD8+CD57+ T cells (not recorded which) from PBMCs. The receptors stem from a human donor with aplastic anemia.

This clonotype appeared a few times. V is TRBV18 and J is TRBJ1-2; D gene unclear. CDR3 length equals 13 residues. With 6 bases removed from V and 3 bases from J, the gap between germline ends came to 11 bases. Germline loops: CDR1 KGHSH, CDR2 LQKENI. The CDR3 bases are TGTGCCAGCTCGGGCGGCGTCGACTATGGCTACACCTTC. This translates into CASSGGVDYGYTF.

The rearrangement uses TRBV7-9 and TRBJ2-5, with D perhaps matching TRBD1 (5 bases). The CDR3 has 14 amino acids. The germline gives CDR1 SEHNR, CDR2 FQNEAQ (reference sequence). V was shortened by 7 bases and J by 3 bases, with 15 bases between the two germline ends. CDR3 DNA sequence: TGTGCCAGCACATCCAGGGCAGAAAAAGAGACCCAGTACTTC. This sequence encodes CASTSRAEKETQYF.

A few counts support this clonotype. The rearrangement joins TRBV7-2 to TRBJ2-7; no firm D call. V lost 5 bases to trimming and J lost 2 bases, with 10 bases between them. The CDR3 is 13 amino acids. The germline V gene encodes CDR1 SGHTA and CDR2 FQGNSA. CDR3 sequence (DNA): TGTGCCAGCAGCCCCGGATCGCCCTACGAGCAGTACTTC. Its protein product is CASSPGSPYEQYF.

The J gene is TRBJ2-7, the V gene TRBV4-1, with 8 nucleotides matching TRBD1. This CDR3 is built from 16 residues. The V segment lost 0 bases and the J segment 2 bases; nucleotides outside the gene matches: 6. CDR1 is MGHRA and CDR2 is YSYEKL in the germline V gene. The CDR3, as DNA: TGCGCCAGCAGCCAAGAAGGGACAGGACTAACCTACGAGCAGTACTTC. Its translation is CASSQEGTGLTYEQYF.

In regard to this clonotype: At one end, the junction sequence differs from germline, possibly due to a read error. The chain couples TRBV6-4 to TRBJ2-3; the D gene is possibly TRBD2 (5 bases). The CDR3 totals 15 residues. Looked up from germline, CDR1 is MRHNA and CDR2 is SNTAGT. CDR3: CASGVPEAGTDTHYF. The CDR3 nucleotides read TGTGCCAGCGGGGTTCCGGAGGCTGGCACAGATACGCATTATTTT.

The CDR3, as DNA: TGTGCCACCAGTGATTATTGGGACCCAGGGCTTAGGGCAGATACGCAGTATTTT. This translates into CATSDYWDPGLRADTQYF. The chain combines TRBV24-1 with TRBJ2-3; D possibly matches TRBD1 or TRBD2 (5 bases each). CDR1 is KGHDR and CDR2 is SFDVKD in the germline V gene. The CDR3 runs 18 residues. V lost 2 bases to trimming and J lost 4 bases, with 21 bases between them.

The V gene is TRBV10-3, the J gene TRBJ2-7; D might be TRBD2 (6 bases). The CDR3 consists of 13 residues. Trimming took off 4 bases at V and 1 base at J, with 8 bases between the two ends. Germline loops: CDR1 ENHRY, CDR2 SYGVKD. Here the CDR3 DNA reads TGTGCCATCAGTGGGGACTTATCCTACGAGCAGTACTTC. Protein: CAISGDLSYEQYF.

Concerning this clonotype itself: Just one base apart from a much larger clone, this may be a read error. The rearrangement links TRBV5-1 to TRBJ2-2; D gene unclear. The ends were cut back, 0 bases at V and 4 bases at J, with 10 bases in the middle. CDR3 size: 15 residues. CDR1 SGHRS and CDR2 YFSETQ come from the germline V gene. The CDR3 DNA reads TGCGCCAGCAGCTTGGGAGAAGTGGGCACCGGGGAGCTGTTTTTT. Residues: CASSLGEVGTGELFF.

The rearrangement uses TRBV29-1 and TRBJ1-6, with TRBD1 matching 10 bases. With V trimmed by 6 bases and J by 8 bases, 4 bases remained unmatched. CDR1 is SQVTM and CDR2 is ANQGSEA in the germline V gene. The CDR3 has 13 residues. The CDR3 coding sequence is TGCAGCGTGATGACAGGGGGCTATTCACCCCTCCACTTT. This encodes CSVMTGGYSPLHF. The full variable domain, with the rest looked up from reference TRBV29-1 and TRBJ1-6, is SAVISQKPSRDICQRGTSLTIQCQVDSQVTMMFWYRQQPGQSLTLIATANQGSEATYESGFVIDKFPISRPNLTFSTLTVSNMSPEDSSIYLCSVMTGGYSPLHFGNGTRLTVT.

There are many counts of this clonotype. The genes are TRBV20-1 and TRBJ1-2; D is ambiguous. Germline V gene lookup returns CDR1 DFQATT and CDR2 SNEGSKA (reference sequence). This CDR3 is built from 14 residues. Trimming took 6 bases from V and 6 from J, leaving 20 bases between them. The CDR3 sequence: CSAADPSGINGYTF. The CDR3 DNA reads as TGCAGTGCCGCGGATCCCTCGGGGATTAATGGCTACACCTTC.

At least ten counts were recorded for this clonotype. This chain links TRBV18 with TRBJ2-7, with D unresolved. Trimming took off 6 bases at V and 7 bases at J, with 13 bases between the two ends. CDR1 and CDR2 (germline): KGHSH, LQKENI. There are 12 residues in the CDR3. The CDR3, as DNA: TGTGCCAGCTCTACGGCGGTGGAGGAGCAGTACTTC. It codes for CASSTAVEEQYF.

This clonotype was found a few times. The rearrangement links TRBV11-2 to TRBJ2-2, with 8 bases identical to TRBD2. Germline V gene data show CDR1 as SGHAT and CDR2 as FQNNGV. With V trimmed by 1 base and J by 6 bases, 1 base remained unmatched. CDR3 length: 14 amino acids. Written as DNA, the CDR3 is TGTGCCAGCAGCTTAGCGGGGGGGCCCGGGGAGCTGTTTTTT. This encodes CASSLAGGPGELFF.

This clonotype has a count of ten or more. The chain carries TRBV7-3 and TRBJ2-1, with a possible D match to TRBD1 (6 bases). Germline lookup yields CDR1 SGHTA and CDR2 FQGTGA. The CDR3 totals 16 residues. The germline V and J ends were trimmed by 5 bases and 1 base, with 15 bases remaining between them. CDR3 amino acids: CASSPRAGASYNEQFF. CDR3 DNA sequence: TGTGCCAGCAGCCCCCGCGCAGGGGCATCCTACAATGAGCAGTTCTTC.

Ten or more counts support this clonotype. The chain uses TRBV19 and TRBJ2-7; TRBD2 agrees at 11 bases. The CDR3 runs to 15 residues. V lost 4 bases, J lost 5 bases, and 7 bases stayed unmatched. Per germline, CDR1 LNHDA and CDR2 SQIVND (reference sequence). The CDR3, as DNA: TGTGCCAGTAGTACCTTAGCGGGGGGGCCGGACGAGCAGTACTTC. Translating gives CASSTLAGGPDEQYF.

CDR3 amino acids: CASNTGTGTNSPLHF. DNA for the CDR3: TGTGCCAGCAACACCGGGACAGGGACTAATTCACCCCTCCACTTT. This chain uses TRBV2 with TRBJ1-6; 9 bases agree with TRBD1. The CDR3 covers 15 residues. Looked up from germline, CDR1 is SNHLY and CDR2 is FYNNEI. V shed 7 bases and J 6 bases; nucleotides not matched to a gene: 7.

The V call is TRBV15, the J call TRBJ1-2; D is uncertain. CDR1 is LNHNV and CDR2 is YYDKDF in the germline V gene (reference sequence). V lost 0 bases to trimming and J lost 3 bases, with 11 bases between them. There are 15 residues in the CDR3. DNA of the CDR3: TGTGCCACCAGCAGAGACAGGTCTGGATACTATGGCTACACCTTC. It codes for CATSRDRSGYYGYTF. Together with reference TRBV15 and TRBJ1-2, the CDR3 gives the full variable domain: DAMVIQNPRYQVTQFGKPVTLSCSQTLNHNVMYWYQQKSSQAPKLLFHYYDKDFNNEADTPDNFQSRRPNTSFCFLDIRSPGLGDTAMYLCATSRDRSGYYGYTFGSGTRLTVV.

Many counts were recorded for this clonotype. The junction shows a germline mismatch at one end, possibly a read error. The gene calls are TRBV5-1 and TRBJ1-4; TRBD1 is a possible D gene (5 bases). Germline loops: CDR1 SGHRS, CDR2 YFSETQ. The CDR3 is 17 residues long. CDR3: CASSLDGTTATNEKLFF. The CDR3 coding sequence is TGCGCCAGCAGTTTGGACGGGACGACCGCAACTAATGAAAAACTGTTTTTT.

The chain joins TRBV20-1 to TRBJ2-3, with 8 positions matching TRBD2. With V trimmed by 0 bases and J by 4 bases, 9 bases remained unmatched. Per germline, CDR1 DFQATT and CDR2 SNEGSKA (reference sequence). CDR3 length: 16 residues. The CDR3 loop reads CSARDQAGVGPDTQYF. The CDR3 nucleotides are TGCAGTGCTAGAGATCAAGCGGGAGTAGGTCCAGATACGCAGTATTTT.

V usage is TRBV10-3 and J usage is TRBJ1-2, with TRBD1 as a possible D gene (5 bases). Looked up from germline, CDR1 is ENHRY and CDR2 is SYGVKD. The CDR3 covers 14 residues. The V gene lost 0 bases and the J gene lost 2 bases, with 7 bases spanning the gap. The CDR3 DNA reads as TGTGCCATCAGTGAGTCTCGGGGGAACTATGGCTACACCTTC. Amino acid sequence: CAISESRGNYGYTF.

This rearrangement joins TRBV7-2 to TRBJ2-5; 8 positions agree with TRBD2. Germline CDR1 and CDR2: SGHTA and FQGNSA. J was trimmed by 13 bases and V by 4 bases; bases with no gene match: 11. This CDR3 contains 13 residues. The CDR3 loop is CASSSGGAEILYF. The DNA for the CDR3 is TGTGCCAGCAGCTCGGGGGGGGCAGAGATCCTGTACTTC.

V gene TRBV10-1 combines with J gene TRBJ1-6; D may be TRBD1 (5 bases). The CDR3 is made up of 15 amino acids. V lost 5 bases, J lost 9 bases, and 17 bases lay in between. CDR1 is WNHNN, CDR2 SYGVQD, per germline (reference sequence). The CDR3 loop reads CASSLSGRATSPLHF. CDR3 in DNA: TGCGCCAGCAGTCTTAGCGGCAGGGCGACTTCACCCCTCCACTTT.

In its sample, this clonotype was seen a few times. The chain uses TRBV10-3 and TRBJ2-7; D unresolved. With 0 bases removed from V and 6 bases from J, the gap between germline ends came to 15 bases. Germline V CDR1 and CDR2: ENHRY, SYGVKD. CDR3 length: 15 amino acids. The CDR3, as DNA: TGTGCCATCAGTGAGTCCGCAAATGAGGATGGCGAGCAGTACTTC. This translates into CAISESANEDGEQYF.

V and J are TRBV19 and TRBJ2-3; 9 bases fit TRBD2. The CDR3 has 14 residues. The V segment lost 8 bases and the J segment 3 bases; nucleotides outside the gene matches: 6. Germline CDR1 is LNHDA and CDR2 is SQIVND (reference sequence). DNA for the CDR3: TGTGCCAGTTGGAGCGGGGGGTATACAGATACGCAGTATTTT. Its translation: CASWSGGYTDTQYF.

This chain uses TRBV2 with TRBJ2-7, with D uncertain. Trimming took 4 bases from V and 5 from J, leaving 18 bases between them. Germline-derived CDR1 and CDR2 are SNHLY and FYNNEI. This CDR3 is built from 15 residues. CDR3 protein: CASSGSLVRQHEQYF. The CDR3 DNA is TGTGCCAGCAGTGGTAGTTTGGTAAGGCAACACGAGCAGTACTTC.

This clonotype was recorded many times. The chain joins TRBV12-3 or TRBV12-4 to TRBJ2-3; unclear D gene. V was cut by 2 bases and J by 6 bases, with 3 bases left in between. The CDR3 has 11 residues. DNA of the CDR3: TGTGCCAGCAGTTTAATGGATACGCAGTATTTT. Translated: CASSLMDTQYF.

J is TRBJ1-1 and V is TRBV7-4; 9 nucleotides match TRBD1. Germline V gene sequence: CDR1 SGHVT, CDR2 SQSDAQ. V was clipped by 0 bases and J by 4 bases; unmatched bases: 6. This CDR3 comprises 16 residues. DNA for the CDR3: TGTGCCAGCAGCTTAGCTTGGGGGACAGGGCGCACTGAAGCTTTCTTT. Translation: CASSLAWGTGRTEAFF.